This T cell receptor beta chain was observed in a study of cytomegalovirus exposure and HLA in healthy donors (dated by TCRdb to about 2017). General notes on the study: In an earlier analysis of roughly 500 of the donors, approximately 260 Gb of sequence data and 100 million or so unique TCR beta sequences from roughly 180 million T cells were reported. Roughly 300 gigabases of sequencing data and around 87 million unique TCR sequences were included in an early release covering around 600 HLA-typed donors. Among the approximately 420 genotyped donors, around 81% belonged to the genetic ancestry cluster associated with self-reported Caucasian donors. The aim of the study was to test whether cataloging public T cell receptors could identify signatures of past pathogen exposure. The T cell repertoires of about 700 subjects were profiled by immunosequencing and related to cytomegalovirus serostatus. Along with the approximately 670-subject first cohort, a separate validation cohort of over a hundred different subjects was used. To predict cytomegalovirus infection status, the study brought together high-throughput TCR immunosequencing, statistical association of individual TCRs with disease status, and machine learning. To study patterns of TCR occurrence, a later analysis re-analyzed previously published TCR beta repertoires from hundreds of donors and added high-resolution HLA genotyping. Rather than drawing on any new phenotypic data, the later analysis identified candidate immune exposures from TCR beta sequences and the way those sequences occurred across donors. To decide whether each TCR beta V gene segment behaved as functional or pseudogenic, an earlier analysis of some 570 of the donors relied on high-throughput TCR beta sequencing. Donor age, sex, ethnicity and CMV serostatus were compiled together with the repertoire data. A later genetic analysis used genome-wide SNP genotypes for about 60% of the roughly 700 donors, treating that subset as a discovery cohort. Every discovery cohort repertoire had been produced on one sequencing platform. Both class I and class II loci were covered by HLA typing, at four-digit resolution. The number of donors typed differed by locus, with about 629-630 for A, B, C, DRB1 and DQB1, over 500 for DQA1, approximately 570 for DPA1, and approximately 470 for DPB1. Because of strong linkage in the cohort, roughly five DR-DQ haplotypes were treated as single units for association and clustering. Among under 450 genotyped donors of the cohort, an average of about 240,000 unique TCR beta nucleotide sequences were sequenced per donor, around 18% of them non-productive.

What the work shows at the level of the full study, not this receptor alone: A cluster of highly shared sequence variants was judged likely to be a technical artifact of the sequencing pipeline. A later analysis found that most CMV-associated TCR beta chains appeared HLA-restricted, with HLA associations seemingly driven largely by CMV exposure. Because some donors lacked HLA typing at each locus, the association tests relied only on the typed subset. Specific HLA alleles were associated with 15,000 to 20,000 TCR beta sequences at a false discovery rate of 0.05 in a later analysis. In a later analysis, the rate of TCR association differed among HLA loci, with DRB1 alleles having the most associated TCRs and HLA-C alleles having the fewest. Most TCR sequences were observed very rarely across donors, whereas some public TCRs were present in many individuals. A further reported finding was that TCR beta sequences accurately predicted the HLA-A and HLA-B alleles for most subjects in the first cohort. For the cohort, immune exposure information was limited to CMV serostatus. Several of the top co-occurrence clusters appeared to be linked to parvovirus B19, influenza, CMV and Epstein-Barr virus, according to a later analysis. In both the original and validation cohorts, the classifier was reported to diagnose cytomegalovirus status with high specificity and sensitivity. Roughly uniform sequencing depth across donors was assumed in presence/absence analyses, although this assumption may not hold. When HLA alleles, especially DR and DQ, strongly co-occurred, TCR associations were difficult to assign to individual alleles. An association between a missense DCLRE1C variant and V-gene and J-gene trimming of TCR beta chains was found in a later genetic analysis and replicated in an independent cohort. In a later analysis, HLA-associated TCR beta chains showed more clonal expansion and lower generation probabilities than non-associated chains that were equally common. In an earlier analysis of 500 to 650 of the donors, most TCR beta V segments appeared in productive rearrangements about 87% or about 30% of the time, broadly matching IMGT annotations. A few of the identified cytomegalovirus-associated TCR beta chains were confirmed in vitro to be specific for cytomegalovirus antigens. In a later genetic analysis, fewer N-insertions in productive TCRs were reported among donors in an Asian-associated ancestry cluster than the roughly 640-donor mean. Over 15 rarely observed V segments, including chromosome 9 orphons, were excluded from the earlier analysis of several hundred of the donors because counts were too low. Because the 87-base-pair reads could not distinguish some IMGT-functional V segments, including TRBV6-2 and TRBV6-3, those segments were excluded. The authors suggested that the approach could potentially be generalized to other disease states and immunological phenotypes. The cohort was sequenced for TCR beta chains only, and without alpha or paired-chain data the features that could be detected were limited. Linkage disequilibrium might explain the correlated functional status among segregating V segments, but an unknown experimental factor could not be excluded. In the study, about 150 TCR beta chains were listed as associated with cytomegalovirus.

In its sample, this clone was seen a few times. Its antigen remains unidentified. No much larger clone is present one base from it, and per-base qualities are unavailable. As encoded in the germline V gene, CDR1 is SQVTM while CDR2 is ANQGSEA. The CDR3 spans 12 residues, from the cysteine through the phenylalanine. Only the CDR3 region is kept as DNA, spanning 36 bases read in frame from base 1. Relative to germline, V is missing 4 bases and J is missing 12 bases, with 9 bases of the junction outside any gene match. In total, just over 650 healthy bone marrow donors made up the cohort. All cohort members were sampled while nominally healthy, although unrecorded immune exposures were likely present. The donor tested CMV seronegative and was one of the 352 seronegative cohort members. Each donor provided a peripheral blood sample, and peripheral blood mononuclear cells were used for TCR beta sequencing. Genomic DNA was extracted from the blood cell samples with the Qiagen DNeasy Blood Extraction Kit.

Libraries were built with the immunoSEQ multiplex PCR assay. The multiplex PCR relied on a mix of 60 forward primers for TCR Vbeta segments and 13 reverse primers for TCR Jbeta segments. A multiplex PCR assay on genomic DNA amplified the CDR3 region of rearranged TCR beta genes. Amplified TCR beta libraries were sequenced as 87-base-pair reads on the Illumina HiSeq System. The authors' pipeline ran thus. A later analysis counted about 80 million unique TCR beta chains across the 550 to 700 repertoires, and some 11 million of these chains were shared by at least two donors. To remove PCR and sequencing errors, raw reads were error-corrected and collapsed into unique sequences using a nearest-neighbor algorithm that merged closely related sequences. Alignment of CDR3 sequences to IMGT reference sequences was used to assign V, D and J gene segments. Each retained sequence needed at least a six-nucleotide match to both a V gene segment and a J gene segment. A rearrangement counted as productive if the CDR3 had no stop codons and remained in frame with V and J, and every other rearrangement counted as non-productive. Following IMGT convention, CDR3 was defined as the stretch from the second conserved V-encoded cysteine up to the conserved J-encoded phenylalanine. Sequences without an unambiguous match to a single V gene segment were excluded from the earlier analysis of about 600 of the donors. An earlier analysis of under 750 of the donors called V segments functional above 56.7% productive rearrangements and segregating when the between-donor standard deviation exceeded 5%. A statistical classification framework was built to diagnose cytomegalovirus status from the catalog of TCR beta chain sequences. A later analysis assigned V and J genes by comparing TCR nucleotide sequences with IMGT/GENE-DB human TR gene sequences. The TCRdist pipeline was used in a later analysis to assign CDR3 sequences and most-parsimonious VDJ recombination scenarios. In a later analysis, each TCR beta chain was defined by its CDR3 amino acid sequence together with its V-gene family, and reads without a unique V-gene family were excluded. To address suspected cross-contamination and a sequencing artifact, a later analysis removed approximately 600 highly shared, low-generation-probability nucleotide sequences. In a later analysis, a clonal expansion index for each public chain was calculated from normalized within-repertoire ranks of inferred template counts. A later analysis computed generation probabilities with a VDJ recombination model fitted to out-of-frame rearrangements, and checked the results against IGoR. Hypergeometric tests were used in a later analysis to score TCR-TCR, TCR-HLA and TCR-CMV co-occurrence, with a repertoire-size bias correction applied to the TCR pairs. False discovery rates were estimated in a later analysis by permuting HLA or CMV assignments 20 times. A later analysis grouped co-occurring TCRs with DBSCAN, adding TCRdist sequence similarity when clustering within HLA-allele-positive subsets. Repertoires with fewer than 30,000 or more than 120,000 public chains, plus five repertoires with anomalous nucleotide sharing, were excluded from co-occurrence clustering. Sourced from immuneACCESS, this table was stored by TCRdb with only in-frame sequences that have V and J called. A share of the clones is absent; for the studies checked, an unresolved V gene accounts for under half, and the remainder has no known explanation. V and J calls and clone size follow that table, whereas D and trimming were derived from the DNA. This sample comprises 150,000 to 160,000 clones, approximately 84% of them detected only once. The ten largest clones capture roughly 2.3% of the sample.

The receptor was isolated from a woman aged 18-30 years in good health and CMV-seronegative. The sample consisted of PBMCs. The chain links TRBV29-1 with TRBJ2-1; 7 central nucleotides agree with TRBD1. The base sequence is TGCAGCGTTGGACGGGAAGGGGGCGTGCAGTTCTTC. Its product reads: CSVGREGGVQFF.